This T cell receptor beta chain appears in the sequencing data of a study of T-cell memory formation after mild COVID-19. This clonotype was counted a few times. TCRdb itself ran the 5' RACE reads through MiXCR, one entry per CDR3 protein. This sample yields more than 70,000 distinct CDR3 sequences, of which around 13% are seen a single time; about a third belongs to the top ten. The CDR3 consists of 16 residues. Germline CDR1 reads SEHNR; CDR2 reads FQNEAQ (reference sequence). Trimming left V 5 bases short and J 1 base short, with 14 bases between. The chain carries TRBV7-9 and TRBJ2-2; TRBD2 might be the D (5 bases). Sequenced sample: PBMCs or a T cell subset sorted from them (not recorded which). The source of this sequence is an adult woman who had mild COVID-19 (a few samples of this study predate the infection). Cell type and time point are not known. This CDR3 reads CASSPSRGENTGELFF. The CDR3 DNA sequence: TGTGCCAGCAGCCCAAGCCGGGGAGAGAACACCGGGGAGCTGTTTTTT.